Listed here are 27 T cell receptor beta chains from one sample, sequenced in a study of blood T cell repertoires in COVID-19. TCRdb's copy holds only in-frame clones and misses some; the assay was immunoSEQ multiplex PCR. This sample has roughly 150,000 clones, with just under 90% found just once. The material sequenced was peripheral blood. The receptors originated from a woman of 80 years or more with acute or convalescent COVID-19.

The chain is built from TRBV2 and TRBJ2-2; D not certain. Germline V gene data show CDR1 as SNHLY and CDR2 as FYNNEI. CDR3 length: 14 amino acids. The V end was cut by 9 bases, the J end by 1 base, with 12 bases between. In DNA form, the CDR3 reads TGTGCCAGTCAGGCGACGGTGAACACCGGGGAGCTGTTTTTT. This encodes CASQATVNTGELFF. The entire variable domain, with the rest obtained from reference TRBV2 and TRBJ2-2, is as follows: EPEVTQTPSHQVTQMGQEVILRCVPISNHLYFYWYRQILGQKVEFLVSFYNNEISEKSEIFDDQFSVERPDGSNFTLKIRSTKLEDSAMYFCASQATVNTGELFFGEGSRLTVL.

The gene calls are TRBV28 and TRBJ2-3, with TRBD1 as a possible D gene (5 bases). The CDR3 sequence is 15 residues long. Germline CDR1 reads MDHEN; CDR2 reads SYDVKM. Trimming stripped 7 bases from V and 1 base from J, with 15 bases between. The CDR3 here is CASTPRGEGTDTQYF. CDR3 DNA sequence: TGTGCCAGCACCCCTAGGGGCGAAGGCACAGATACGCAGTATTTT. Based on the CDR3 plus reference TRBV28 and TRBJ2-3, the full variable domain is DVKVTQSSRYLVKRTGEKVFLECVQDMDHENMFWYRQDPGLGLRLIYFSYDVKMKEKGDIPEGYSVSREKKERFSLILESASTNQTSMYLCASTPRGEGTDTQYFGPGTRLTVL.

This sequence joins TRBV23-1 and TRBJ1-2, with TRBD1 as a possible D gene (6 bases). TRBV23-1 is identified as an open reading frame with a role that is uncertain. The length of the CDR3 is 17 residues. Trimming stripped 3 bases from V and 2 bases from J, with 19 bases between. The CDR3 reads CASSHRKEGQGNYGYTF. The CDR3 coding sequence is TGCGCCAGCAGTCATAGAAAAGAAGGGCAGGGGAACTATGGCTACACCTTC.

V gene TRBV28 combines with J gene TRBJ1-2, with a tentative D call TRBD1 (6 bases). This CDR3 has 15 residues. Germline V gene lookup returns CDR1 MDHEN and CDR2 SYDVKM. V lost 4 bases, J lost 7 bases, and 19 bases lay in between. The chain's CDR3 is CASSSTGSISLGYTF. In nucleotides, the CDR3 is TGTGCCAGCAGTTCAACAGGGAGTATATCGCTTGGCTACACCTTC.

The chain links TRBV24-1 to TRBJ2-1, with 10 positions matching TRBD2. Losses at the gene ends were 4 bases for V and 4 bases for J; bases not matched to a gene: 6. Germline CDR1 and CDR2: KGHDR and SFDVKD. This CDR3 has 16 residues. CDR3 DNA: TGTGCCACCAGTGACCCCAAGCGGGGGGGGTACAATGAGCAGTTCTTC. It specifies CATSDPKRGGYNEQFF.

The chain carries TRBV11-2 and TRBJ1-1, with a tentative D call TRBD1 (5 bases). The CDR3 sequence is 13 residues long. From germline, CDR1 is SGHAT and CDR2 FQNNGV. Trimming shortened V by 5 bases and J by 6 bases, and 13 bases separated the two germline ends. The CDR3 loop reads CASSPQGISEAFF. The CDR3 nucleotides read TGTGCCAGCAGCCCCCAGGGAATATCTGAAGCTTTCTTT.

Only one count was recorded for this clone. V is TRBV3-1 (or the pseudogene TRBV3-2) and J is TRBJ2-1, with 8 bases fitting TRBD2. The germline V gene encodes CDR1 LGHDT and CDR2 YNNKEL (reference sequence). The CDR3 runs 16 residues. Germline trimming cut 0 bases from V and 6 bases from J; bases unmatched to any gene: 7. CDR3 nucleotides: TGTGCCAGCAGCCAAGATCGGGGGGGGCCTCTCAATGAGCAGTTCTTC. This codes for CASSQDRGGPLNEQFF.

The genes are TRBV4-1 and TRBJ2-1; 9 nucleotides align to TRBD2. Germline lookup yields CDR1 MGHRA and CDR2 YSYEKL. This CDR3 has 16 residues. The junction had 7 bases not matched to a gene; V was cut back by 0 bases and J by 7 bases. The CDR3 protein is CASSQEASGARNEQFF. The CDR3 bases are TGCGCCAGCAGCCAAGAGGCTAGCGGGGCTCGGAATGAGCAGTTCTTC.

This chain connects TRBV5-1 to TRBJ1-2; 7 nucleotides match TRBD1. Germline V gives CDR1 SGHRS, CDR2 YFSETQ. Trimming at V came to 4 bases and at J to 6 bases, leaving 15 bases not matched to a gene. This CDR3 has 16 residues. This chain's CDR3 is CASSRKDSGTVDGYTF. The CDR3 DNA reads TGCGCCAGCAGCCGTAAAGATTCCGGGACAGTCGATGGCTACACCTTC.

CDR3 sequence reads: CASSVGQREGQYF. The CDR3 DNA reads as TGTGCCAGCAGCGTAGGTCAAAGGGAGGGACAGTACTTC. This rearrangement joins TRBV9 to TRBJ2-7; 7 bases align to TRBD2. Trimming removed 0 bases from V and 10 bases from J; junction bases left unmatched: 7. The CDR3 is made up of 13 amino acids. Germline V gene data show CDR1 as SGDLS and CDR2 as YYNGEE.

The chain uses TRBV5-8 and TRBJ1-6; the match to TRBD1 covers 9 bases. This CDR3 comprises 15 residues. Germline CDR1 and CDR2: SGHTS and YDEGEE. The V and J ends lost 3 bases and 10 bases, in that order; junction bases with no gene match: 8. CDR3 in DNA: TGTGCCAGCAGCTCGGGACAGGGAATTGGATCACCCCTCCACTTT. Protein: CASSSGQGIGSPLHF.

The chain joins TRBV11-3 to TRBJ2-1; TRBD2 aligns across 7 bases. V was pared by 5 bases and J by 6 bases, with 16 bases of the junction left unmatched. CDR1 SGHNT and CDR2 YENEEA come from the germline V gene. CDR3 length: 17 residues. Here the CDR3 DNA reads TGTGCCAGCAGCGGAGGGAGGCTAGCGGTGCCCCCCAATGAGCAGTTCTTC. Encoded protein: CASSGGRLAVPPNEQFF.

The V and J genes are TRBV2 and TRBJ1-1; 7 bases fit TRBD1. From germline, CDR1 is SNHLY and CDR2 FYNNEI. The CDR3 length is 13 residues. The CDR3, as DNA: TGTGCAACAGGGGTAGGGCTGAACACTGAAGCTTTCTTT. Its translation: CATGVGLNTEAFF.

Only one count was recorded for this clone. The CDR3 region has the DNA TGCGCCAGCAGCTTAGCGGACCCAGACTCCTACGAGCAGTACTTC. Translating gives CASSLADPDSYEQYF. The chain couples TRBV5-1 to TRBJ2-7, with a tentative D call TRBD2 (5 bases). Per the germline V gene, CDR1 is SGHRS and CDR2 is YFSETQ. V lost 2 bases, J lost 0 bases, and 12 bases lay in between. This CDR3 is 15 amino acids long.

The chain combines TRBV6-2 or TRBV6-3 with TRBJ1-1, with TRBD1 identical over 7 bases. J lost 0 bases, V lost 5 bases, and 12 bases had no gene match. Germline assignment: CDR1 MNHEY and CDR2 SVGEGT. The CDR3 length is 17 residues. The CDR3 DNA reads TGTGCCAGCAGTCCCCACCAGGGGGAATGGATGAACACTGAAGCTTTCTTT. Amino acids: CASSPHQGEWMNTEAFF.

The chain uses TRBV18 and TRBJ2-2; D gene unclear. This CDR3 is built from 16 residues. Germline CDR1 reads KGHSH; CDR2 reads LQKENI. The V end lost 2 bases, the J end lost 0 bases, and 10 bases lay between the germline ends. CDR3 nucleotides: TGTGCCAGCTCACCATTCGGCAGCGCGAACACCGGGGAGCTGTTTTTT. The encoded protein is CASSPFGSANTGELFF.

The chain links TRBV7-9 to TRBJ1-2; D may be TRBD1 (5 bases). Trimming cost V 1 base and J 12 bases, with 12 bases left between them. This CDR3 has 12 residues. The germline CDR1 and CDR2 sequences are SEHNR and FQNEAQ (reference sequence). The CDR3 sequence: CASSLVQGPDTF. DNA for the CDR3: TGTGCCAGCAGCTTAGTCCAGGGCCCAGACACCTTC. The entire variable domain, with the rest obtained from reference TRBV7-9 and TRBJ1-2, is as follows: DTGVSQNPRHKITKRGQNVTFRCDPISEHNRLYWYRQTLGQGPEFLTYFQNEAQLEKSRLLSDRFSAERPKGSFSTLEIQRTEQGDSAMYLCASSLVQGPDTFGSGTRLTVV.

The chain uses TRBV4-1 and TRBJ2-3, with TRBD2 matching over 7 bases. This CDR3 spans 15 amino acids. V gave up 4 bases and J gave up 5 bases; unmatched junction bases: 9. Germline assignment: CDR1 MGHRA and CDR2 YSYEKL. CDR3 sequence reads: CASSRQTSKEDTQYF. CDR3 bases: TGCGCCAGCAGCCGACAGACTAGCAAAGAAGATACGCAGTATTTT.

The chain is built from TRBV7-9 and TRBJ1-5; D remains unclear. The germline V and J ends were trimmed by 5 bases and 5 bases, with 10 bases remaining between them. Per germline, CDR1 SEHNR and CDR2 FQNEAQ (reference sequence). The CDR3 length is 13 residues. The DNA of the CDR3 is TGTGCCAGCAGCCTAAATCCTGATCAGCCCCAGCATTTT. Its protein is CASSLNPDQPQHF. The entire variable domain, with the rest obtained from reference TRBV7-9 and TRBJ1-5, is as follows: DTGVSQNPRHKITKRGQNVTFRCDPISEHNRLYWYRQTLGQGPEFLTYFQNEAQLEKSRLLSDRFSAERPKGSFSTLEIQRTEQGDSAMYLCASSLNPDQPQHFGDGTRLSIL.

This clone occurred once. The chain carries TRBV19 and TRBJ2-2; 9 nucleotides align to TRBD1. CDR1 is LNHDA and CDR2 is SQIVND in the germline V gene (reference sequence). This CDR3 has 14 amino acids. J was trimmed by 4 bases and V by 7 bases; bases with no gene match: 4. The CDR3 DNA reads TGTGCCAGTAAAAGGACAGGGGTCACCGGGGAGCTGTTTTTT. This gives the protein CASKRTGVTGELFF.

V is TRBV19 and J is TRBJ1-5; D is possibly TRBD1 (5 bases). Germline V lookup: CDR1 LNHDA, CDR2 SQIVND (reference sequence). The CDR3 runs to 15 residues. V dropped 5 bases and J dropped 2 bases, with 13 bases sitting between them. CDR3 loop: CASSGQGSGNQPQHF. In DNA, the CDR3 is TGTGCCAGTAGTGGGCAGGGAAGCGGCAATCAGCCCCAGCATTTT.

The chain combines TRBV2 with TRBJ2-5, with TRBD1 identical over 7 bases. CDR1 and CDR2 (germline): SNHLY, FYNNEI. Germline trimming cut 5 bases from V and 7 bases from J; bases unmatched to any gene: 4. The CDR3 covers 12 residues. CDR3 DNA: TGTGCCAGCAGTACAGGGGTAGGGACCCAGTACTTC. It specifies CASSTGVGTQYF.

The chain employs TRBV6-2 or TRBV6-3 and TRBJ1-6; D might be TRBD1 (6 bases). The CDR3 runs to 17 residues. V was shortened by 6 bases and J by 9 bases, with 24 bases between the two germline ends. Germline V gene sequence: CDR1 MNHEY, CDR2 SVGEGT. The CDR3 is CASSPVRGAGESSPLHF. The CDR3 DNA reads TGTGCCAGCAGCCCAGTTCGGGGGGCCGGCGAGAGTTCACCCCTCCACTTT.

The rearrangement joins TRBV28 to TRBJ1-2; D is unresolved. CDR1 and CDR2 from the germline V gene are MDHEN and SYDVKM. The CDR3 contains 14 residues. The V end lost 4 bases, the J end lost 3 bases, and 12 bases lay between the germline ends. CDR3 sequence: CASSSPIRDYGYTF. The CDR3 DNA sequence: TGTGCCAGCAGTTCCCCGATACGGGACTATGGCTACACCTTC.

The V and J genes are TRBV11-2 and TRBJ1-3; D ambiguous. The CDR3 runs to 14 residues. V was shortened by 5 bases and J by 2 bases, with 10 bases between the two germline ends. CDR1 and CDR2 from the germline V gene are SGHAT and FQNNGV. CDR3 region: CASSKHGTGNTIYF. CDR3 nucleotide sequence: TGTGCCAGCAGCAAACATGGCACTGGAAACACCATATATTTT. The full variable domain, with the rest looked up from reference TRBV11-2 and TRBJ1-3, is EAGVAQSPRYKIIEKRQSVAFWCNPISGHATLYWYQQILGQGPKLLIQFQNNGVVDDSQLPKDRFSAERLKGVDSTLKIQPAKLEDSAVYLCASSKHGTGNTIYFGEGSWLTVV.

This clone was found a few times. The chain joins TRBV6-1 to TRBJ1-5; D unresolved. V was pared by 1 base and J by 4 bases, with 5 bases between. The CDR3 consists of 13 residues. Germline V CDR1 and CDR2: MNHNS, SASEGT. As DNA, the CDR3 is TGTGCCAGCAGTGAAGTTCAGAATCAGCCCCAGCATTTT. Amino acid sequence: CASSEVQNQPQHF.

The rearrangement joins TRBV12-5 to TRBJ1-4, with D possibly being TRBD1 (6 bases). From germline, CDR1 is LGHNT and CDR2 FRNRAP. The CDR3 totals 17 residues. The ends were cut back, 6 bases at V and 6 bases at J, with 23 bases in the middle. CDR3 DNA sequence: TGTGCTAGTGGCCCCGGACAGAGGCAGGTTCTCCATGAAAAACTGTTTTTT. Protein: CASGPGQRQVLHEKLFF.